This passage covers 31 T cell receptor beta chains from one sample sequenced in a study of T-cell memory formation after mild COVID-19. TCRdb fed the 5' RACE reads into MiXCR, producing one record per CDR3 protein. The profile shows about 320,000 distinct CDR3 sequences, 14% of them singletons. Sequenced sample: PBMCs or a T cell subset sorted from them (not recorded which). These receptors originate from a man aged 18 to 30 who had mild COVID-19 (a few samples of this study predate the infection). Cell type and time point are not known.

The chain links TRBV7-3 to TRBJ2-3, with TRBD2 matching over 11 bases. The germline gives CDR1 SGHTA, CDR2 FQGTGA. V lost 5 bases to trimming and J lost 3 bases; unmatched junction nucleotides: 4. CDR3 size: 15 residues. The CDR3 nucleotides are TGTGCCAGCAGCACTAGCGGGGGAGGGACAGATACGCAGTATTTT. Translated: CASSTSGGGTDTQYF.

This clonotype was seen more than once but under ten times. This chain joins TRBV25-1 and TRBJ1-2; 9 nucleotides align to TRBD1. Germline values: CDR1 MGHDK, CDR2 SYGVNS. The CDR3 extends over 15 amino acids. V gave up 5 bases and J gave up 8 bases; unmatched junction bases: 12. The CDR3 loop is CASSSITGGSKGYTF. CDR3 nucleotide sequence: TGTGCCAGCAGTTCAATCACAGGGGGCTCTAAGGGCTACACCTTC.

This clonotype was counted ten times or more. V usage is TRBV4-3 and J usage is TRBJ2-3, with TRBD2 as a possible D gene (5 bases). V was pared by 4 bases and J by 4 bases, with 15 bases between. The germline V gene encodes CDR1 LGHNA and CDR2 YSLEER. The CDR3 has 15 residues. The CDR3 region is CASSRAPGIADTQYF. The CDR3 DNA reads as TGCGCCAGCAGCCGGGCCCCGGGGATCGCAGATACGCAGTATTTT.

This clonotype was recorded at least ten times. The CDR3 protein is CASSTLPRAPNQPQHF. DNA for the CDR3: TGTGCCAGCAGCACCCTTCCCCGGGCCCCCAATCAGCCCCAGCATTTT. The chain links TRBV27 to TRBJ1-5; D is ambiguous. Trimming stripped 6 bases from V and 3 bases from J, with 18 bases between. The CDR3 sequence is 16 residues long. Germline V gene sequence: CDR1 MNHEY, CDR2 SMNVEV (reference sequence).

This clonotype was detected only a few times. The rearrangement uses TRBV9 and TRBJ2-1, with D possibly being TRBD2 (7 bases). CDR1 and CDR2 (germline): SGDLS, YYNGEE. The V and J ends lost 3 bases and 7 bases respectively, with 14 bases between them. The CDR3 spans 14 residues. The CDR3 here is CASSATKGGNEQFF. The CDR3 region has the DNA TGTGCCAGCAGCGCCACGAAGGGGGGGAATGAGCAGTTCTTC.

This clonotype was detected many times. The chain joins TRBV28 to TRBJ1-5; D gene ambiguous. Germline V lookup: CDR1 MDHEN, CDR2 SYDVKM. Deletions cut 1 base from V and 0 bases from J, with 13 bases between. The CDR3 is 17 residues long. CDR3 nucleotides: TGTGCCAGCAGTTTATTCGGCCAGGACCTTAGCAATCAGCCCCAGCATTTT. This gives the protein CASSLFGQDLSNQPQHF. Full variable domain (missing parts from reference TRBV28 and TRBJ1-5): DVKVTQSSRYLVKRTGEKVFLECVQDMDHENMFWYRQDPGLGLRLIYFSYDVKMKEKGDIPEGYSVSREKKERFSLILESASTNQTSMYLCASSLFGQDLSNQPQHFGDGTRLSIL.

This clonotype was picked up a small number of times. The chain joins TRBV9 to TRBJ1-5, with TRBD1 matching 7 bases. There are 14 residues in the CDR3. V gave up 1 base and J gave up 6 bases; unmatched junction bases: 4. Germline assignment: CDR1 SGDLS and CDR2 YYNGEE. The CDR3 DNA reads as TGTGCCAGCAGCGTACAGGGGGGGGCTCAGCCCCAGCATTTT. Protein: CASSVQGGAQPQHF.

This clonotype has just a few counts. This sequence joins TRBV3-1 and TRBJ1-1, with D uncertain. CDR1 and CDR2 from the germline V gene are LGHDT and YNNKEL (reference sequence). The CDR3 runs 13 residues. The germline V and J ends were trimmed by 3 bases and 1 base, with 6 bases remaining between them. DNA for the CDR3: TGTGCCAGCAGCCATTGGGAGAACACTGAAGCTTTCTTT. Its translation is CASSHWENTEAFF. Based on the CDR3 plus reference TRBV3-1 and TRBJ1-1, the full variable domain is DTAVSQTPKYLVTQMGNDKSIKCEQNLGHDTMYWYKQDSKKFLKIMFSYNNKELIINETVPNRFSPKSPDKAHLNLHINSLELGDSAVYFCASSHWENTEAFFGQGTRLTVV.

The chain carries TRBV27 and TRBJ1-1; D not resolved. CDR3 length: 13 residues. V was shortened by 7 bases and J by 5 bases, with 14 bases between the two germline ends. Germline V gene data show CDR1 as MNHEY and CDR2 as SMNVEV (reference sequence). In DNA form, the CDR3 reads TGTGCCAGCACCCACAGCGTGGGGACTGAAGCTTTCTTT. Protein sequence: CASTHSVGTEAFF.

The V call is TRBV7-2, the J call TRBJ2-3, with D perhaps matching TRBD2 (6 bases). V was trimmed by 3 bases and J by 5 bases, leaving 15 bases between them. The CDR3 contains 15 residues. Germline V gene data show CDR1 as SGHTA and CDR2 as FQGNSA. The CDR3 DNA follows: TGTGCCAGCAGCTTGACGGGCTTGGAGGGAGATACGCAGTATTTT. Its translation is CASSLTGLEGDTQYF.

This clonotype appeared a few times. The J gene is TRBJ1-2, the V gene TRBV28; unclear D gene. Germline assignment: CDR1 MDHEN and CDR2 SYDVKM. Trimming pared 3 bases from V and 4 bases from J, leaving 15 bases between. The CDR3 is made up of 15 amino acids. The CDR3, as DNA: TGTGCCAGCAGTTTTGGTTCGGGAATCGGCTATGGCTACACCTTC. Protein product: CASSFGSGIGYGYTF.

The V call is TRBV18, the J call TRBJ2-7, with D perhaps given as TRBD1 or TRBD2 (5 bases each). Trimming took 2 bases from V and 2 from J, leaving 13 bases between them. The CDR3 sequence is 15 residues long. From germline, CDR1 is KGHSH and CDR2 LQKENI. CDR3 nucleotide sequence: TGTGCCAGCTCACCAGGGGGTGGCCGGACCTACGAGCAGTACTTC. This sequence encodes CASSPGGGRTYEQYF. The variable domain in full, with the rest retrieved from reference TRBV18 and TRBJ2-7, is NAGVMQNPRHLVRRRGQEARLRCSPMKGHSHVYWYRQLPEEGLKFMVYLQKENIIDESGMPKERFSAEFPKEGPSILRIQQVVRGDSAAYFCASSPGGGRTYEQYFGPGTRLTVT.

The rearrangement joins TRBV9 to TRBJ2-1; D is possibly TRBD1 or TRBD2 (6 bases each). The germline CDR1 and CDR2 sequences are SGDLS and YYNGEE. The CDR3 is made up of 15 amino acids. Trimming left V 0 bases short and J 8 bases short, with 15 bases between. The CDR3, as DNA: TGTGCCAGCAGCGTAGGCCTACAGGGAGGAGATGAGCAGTTCTTC. Its translation is CASSVGLQGGDEQFF.

The chain recombines TRBV7-2 with TRBJ1-1; D unclear. V was clipped by 6 bases and J by 0 bases, with 2 bases between them. Germline V gives CDR1 SGHTA, CDR2 FQGNSA. This CDR3 spans 11 amino acids. This CDR3 reads CASRMNTEAFF. The CDR3 DNA reads as TGTGCCAGCAGAATGAACACTGAAGCTTTCTTT.

This clonotype was seen more than once but under ten times. The chain uses TRBV29-1 and TRBJ1-6, with D uncertain. V shed 1 base and J shed 7 bases, with 8 bases lying between them. Germline CDR1 is SQVTM and CDR2 is ANQGSEA. This CDR3 is 13 amino acids long. CDR3 residues: CSVEVRSNSPLHF. The CDR3 bases are TGCAGCGTTGAAGTCCGATCCAATTCACCCCTCCACTTT.

This chain connects TRBV7-3 to TRBJ2-2; D remains unclear. The CDR3 contains 14 residues. The germline gives CDR1 SGHTA, CDR2 FQGTGA. Trimming shortened V by 7 bases and J by 0 bases, and 9 bases separated the two germline ends. The CDR3 protein is CASTSGANTGELFF. The CDR3 DNA sequence: TGTGCCAGCACTTCGGGCGCGAACACCGGGGAGCTGTTTTTT.

This clonotype has more than one count but fewer than ten. The gene calls are TRBV5-1 and TRBJ2-1; D is possibly TRBD1 (6 bases). V was clipped by 0 bases and J by 3 bases, with 13 bases between them. The length of the CDR3 is 16 residues. Germline V CDR1 and CDR2: SGHRS, YFSETQ. CDR3 in DNA: TGCGCCAGCAGCTTGGAAGGGGGTTTCGTCTACAATGAGCAGTTCTTC. This translates into CASSLEGGFVYNEQFF.

This clonotype was seen more than once but under ten times. This chain joins TRBV7-9 and TRBJ2-7; D is unresolved. V lost 10 bases and J 2 bases, leaving 21 bases between the germline ends. This CDR3 has 15 amino acids. Germline CDR1 SEHNR, CDR2 FQNEAQ (reference sequence). The chain's CDR3 is CATRPQGVIAYEQYF. CDR3 bases: TGTGCCACCCGCCCCCAAGGAGTTATCGCCTACGAGCAGTACTTC.

This clonotype has only a few counts. The chain combines TRBV20-1 with TRBJ2-7; D not resolved. The CDR3 spans 13 residues. Trimming left V 3 bases short and J 2 bases short, with 11 bases between. Looked up from germline, CDR1 is DFQATT and CDR2 is SNEGSKA (reference sequence). The CDR3 loop reads CSASVKGAYEQYV. CDR3 DNA: TGCAGTGCTAGTGTAAAGGGTGCCTACGAGCAGTACGTC.

V and J are TRBV4-1 and TRBJ1-3, with a tentative D call TRBD1 (6 bases). V dropped 2 bases and J dropped 1 base, with 12 bases sitting between them. The germline CDR1 and CDR2 sequences are MGHRA and YSYEKL. The CDR3 is 16 residues long. The CDR3 loop reads CASSQPQGRSGNTIYF. In DNA, the CDR3 is TGCGCCAGCAGCCAACCCCAGGGGAGGTCTGGAAACACCATATATTTT.

The rearrangement uses TRBV3-1 and TRBJ2-3; weak D call: TRBD1 (6 bases). Germline lookup yields CDR1 LGHDT and CDR2 YNNKEL (reference sequence). Trimming removed 4 bases at V and 6 bases at J, with 11 bases between. CDR3 length: 13 residues. The CDR3 here is CASSPQGPDTQYF. The CDR3 DNA follows: TGTGCCAGCAGCCCACAGGGCCCCGATACGCAGTATTTT.

The rearrangement uses TRBV7-2 and TRBJ1-6; TRBD1 might be the D (5 bases). V was trimmed by 0 bases and J by 14 bases, leaving 8 bases between them. The CDR3 is 12 residues long. Germline V lookup: CDR1 SGHTA, CDR2 FQGNSA. The CDR3 sequence is CASSLAGGTLHF. The CDR3, as DNA: TGTGCCAGCAGCTTAGCCGGGGGGACCCTCCACTTT.

This chain uses TRBV9 with TRBJ1-1; tentatively, D is TRBD1 (5 bases). From germline, CDR1 is SGDLS and CDR2 YYNGEE. This CDR3 contains 14 residues. The ends were cut back, 4 bases at V and 1 base at J, with 11 bases in the middle. Here the CDR3 reads CASSLGTENTEAFF. The CDR3 DNA sequence: TGTGCCAGCAGCCTTGGGACGGAGAACACTGAAGCTTTCTTT.

This clonotype has just a few counts. This chain links TRBV7-2 with TRBJ1-1; D remains unclear. V dropped 3 bases and J dropped 0 bases, with 8 bases sitting between them. This CDR3 has 14 amino acids. Germline CDR1 is SGHTA and CDR2 is FQGNSA. DNA of the CDR3: TGTGCCAGCAGCTTTGTTTTTATGAACACTGAAGCTTTCTTT. It yields the protein CASSFVFMNTEAFF.

The sample holds many counts of this clonotype. The gene calls are TRBV6-5 and TRBJ2-7, with D unresolved. The CDR3 consists of 15 residues. CDR1 is MNHEY and CDR2 is SVGAGI in the germline V gene. The V gene lost 0 bases and the J gene lost 3 bases, with 12 bases spanning the gap. The CDR3 nucleotides read TGTGCCAGCAGTTACTCGGGTATAGCCGTCTACGAGCAGTACTTC. Translation: CASSYSGIAVYEQYF.

This clonotype was seen at least ten times. The rearrangement joins TRBV5-6 to TRBJ2-3; D perhaps matches TRBD2 (6 bases). This CDR3 has 12 residues. Germline V CDR1 and CDR2: SGHDT, YYEEEE. The ends were cut back, 1 base at V and 7 bases at J, with 7 bases in the middle. The CDR3 spells CASSLRDYTQYF. The DNA of the CDR3 is TGTGCCAGCAGCTTGCGGGACTATACGCAGTATTTT.

The rearrangement uses TRBV7-9 and TRBJ1-5; 9 bases agree with TRBD1. V lost 3 bases and J lost 5; bases outside the gene matches: 5. The CDR3 totals 15 residues. Germline V CDR1 and CDR2: SEHNR, FQNEAQ (reference sequence). CDR3 nucleotides: TGTGCCAGCAGCTTTGGGACAGGGATTTATCAGCCCCAGCATTTT. Its protein product is CASSFGTGIYQPQHF.

This chain links TRBV7-2 with TRBJ1-2; D not certain. The V gene lost 1 base and the J gene lost 4 bases, with 13 bases spanning the gap. The length of the CDR3 is 15 residues. CDR1 and CDR2 (germline): SGHTA, FQGNSA. This CDR3 reads CASSLGLGHLYGYTF. The CDR3 nucleotides read TGTGCCAGCAGCTTAGGACTCGGGCACCTCTATGGCTACACCTTC.

This clonotype was seen a few times. The rearrangement uses TRBV4-1 and TRBJ2-1, with 14 bases lining up with TRBD2. Looked up from germline, CDR1 is MGHRA and CDR2 is YSYEKL. This CDR3 is 16 amino acids long. J gave up 14 bases and V 3 bases, and 12 bases lay outside the gene matches. DNA of the CDR3: TGCGCCAGCAGCCAGGACGGCAGGACTAGCGGGGGGCGGAAGTTCTTC. It specifies CASSQDGRTSGGRKFF.

The rearrangement links TRBV29-1 to TRBJ1-1; D is ambiguous. This CDR3 is 14 amino acids long. The germline CDR1 and CDR2 sequences are SQVTM and ANQGSEA. Trimming stripped 6 bases from V and 2 bases from J, with 16 bases between. Here the CDR3 reads CSVVPFVANTEAFF. The CDR3 coding sequence is TGCAGCGTGGTCCCCTTCGTGGCCAACACTGAAGCTTTCTTT.

The V and J genes are TRBV24-1 and TRBJ1-2; the match to TRBD1 covers 8 bases. The V gene's germline CDR1 is KGHDR and CDR2 SFDVKD. The CDR3 sequence is 17 residues long. Unmatched junction bases numbered 12, after V lost 3 bases and J lost 4 bases. The CDR3 DNA reads TGTGCCACCAGTGATACTAGGGCAGGGGGCACGGTCTATGGCTACACCTTC. It yields the protein CATSDTRAGGTVYGYTF.